The clone carrying this TCR beta chain was found many times. The antigen remains undetermined. With 10-nucleotide random UMIs, 5'RACE was used to make the cDNA. Using its own MiXCR run on the 5' RACE reads, TCRdb lists one record per CDR3 protein. The repertoire holds about 46,000 distinct CDR3 sequences, with 3% as singletons. The CDR3 runs 17 residues. The V and J ends lost 0 bases and 2 bases, in that order; junction bases with no gene match: 6. Germline V lookup: CDR1 SEHNR, CDR2 FQNEAQ (reference sequence). This sample was taken from a study of neurological immune-mediated disorders. Points from the study as a whole: The absence of shared CDR3 amino acid sequences among expanded clones across subjects suggests private repertoires in all groups. According to phylogenetic grouping, one related-CDR3 cluster, a possible signature, contained the repertoires of 18 of 34 multiple sclerosis patients.

The chain employs TRBV7-9 and TRBJ2-3, with TRBD1 matching over 9 bases. The TCR was taken from a woman in her fifties or sixties with multiple sclerosis. Sequenced input: PBMCs. CDR3 amino acids: CASSLAPTGGDTDTQYF. The CDR3 region has the DNA TGTGCCAGCAGCTTAGCGCCGACAGGGGGTGACACAGATACGCAGTATTTT.